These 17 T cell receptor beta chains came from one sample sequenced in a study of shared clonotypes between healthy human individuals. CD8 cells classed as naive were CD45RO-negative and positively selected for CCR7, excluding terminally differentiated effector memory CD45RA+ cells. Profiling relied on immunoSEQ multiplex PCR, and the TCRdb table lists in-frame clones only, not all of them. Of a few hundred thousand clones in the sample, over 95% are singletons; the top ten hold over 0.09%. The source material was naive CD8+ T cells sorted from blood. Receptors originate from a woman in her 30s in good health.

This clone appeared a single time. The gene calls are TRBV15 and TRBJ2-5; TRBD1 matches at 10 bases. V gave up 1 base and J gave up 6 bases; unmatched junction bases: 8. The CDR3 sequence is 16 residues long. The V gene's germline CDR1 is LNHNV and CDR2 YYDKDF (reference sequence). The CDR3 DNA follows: TGTGCCACCAGCAGAGGAACGACAGGGGGCGCGCAGACCCAGTACTTC. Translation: CATSRGTTGGAQTQYF.

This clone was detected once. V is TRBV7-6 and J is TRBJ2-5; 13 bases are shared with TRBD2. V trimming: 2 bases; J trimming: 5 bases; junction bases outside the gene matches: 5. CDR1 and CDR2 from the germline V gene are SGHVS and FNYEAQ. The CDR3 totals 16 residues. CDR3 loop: CASSLTGTSGMETQYF. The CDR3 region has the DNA TGTGCCAGCAGCTTAACGGGGACTAGCGGGATGGAGACCCAGTACTTC.

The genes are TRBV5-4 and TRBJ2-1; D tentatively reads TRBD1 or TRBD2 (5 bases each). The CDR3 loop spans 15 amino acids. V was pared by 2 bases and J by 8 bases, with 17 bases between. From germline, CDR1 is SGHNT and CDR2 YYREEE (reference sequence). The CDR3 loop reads CASSFGVSTRDEQFF. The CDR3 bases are TGTGCCAGCAGCTTCGGGGTGTCGACCAGGGATGAGCAGTTCTTC.

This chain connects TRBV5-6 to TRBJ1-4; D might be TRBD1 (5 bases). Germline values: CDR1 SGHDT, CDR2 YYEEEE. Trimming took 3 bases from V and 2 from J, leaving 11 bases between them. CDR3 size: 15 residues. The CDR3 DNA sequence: TGTGCCAGCAGCTCCGAAGGGGTGACTAATGAAAAACTGTTTTTT. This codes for CASSSEGVTNEKLFF.

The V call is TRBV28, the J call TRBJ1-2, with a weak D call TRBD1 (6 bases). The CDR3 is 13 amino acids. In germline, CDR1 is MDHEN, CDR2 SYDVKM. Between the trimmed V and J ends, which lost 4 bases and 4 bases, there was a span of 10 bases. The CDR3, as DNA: TGTGCCAGCAGTTCCGGGACACCCTATGGCTACACCTTC. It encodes CASSSGTPYGYTF.

The CDR3 DNA is TGTGCCAGTAGATCCGGTTCCGGGACCCTATACGAGCAGTACTTC. Its translation: CASRSGSGTLYEQYF. The chain employs TRBV19 and TRBJ2-7; D might be TRBD1 or TRBD2, each matching 5 bases. The V and J ends lost 6 bases and 4 bases respectively, with 19 bases between them. Germline V gene lookup returns CDR1 LNHDA and CDR2 SQIVND (reference sequence). This CDR3 has 15 amino acids.

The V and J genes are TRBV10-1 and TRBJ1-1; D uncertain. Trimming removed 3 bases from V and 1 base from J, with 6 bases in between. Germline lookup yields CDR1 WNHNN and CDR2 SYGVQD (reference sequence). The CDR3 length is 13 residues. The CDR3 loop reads CASSEGRNTEAFF. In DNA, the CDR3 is TGCGCCAGCAGTGAAGGAAGGAACACTGAAGCTTTCTTT.

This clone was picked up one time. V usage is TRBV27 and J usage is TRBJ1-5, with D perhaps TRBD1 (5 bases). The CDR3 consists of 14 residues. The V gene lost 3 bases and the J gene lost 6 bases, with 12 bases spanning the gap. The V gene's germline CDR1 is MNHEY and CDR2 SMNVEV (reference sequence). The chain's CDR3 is CASSFRQSGQPQHF. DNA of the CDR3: TGTGCCAGCAGTTTTCGACAGTCGGGTCAGCCCCAGCATTTT.

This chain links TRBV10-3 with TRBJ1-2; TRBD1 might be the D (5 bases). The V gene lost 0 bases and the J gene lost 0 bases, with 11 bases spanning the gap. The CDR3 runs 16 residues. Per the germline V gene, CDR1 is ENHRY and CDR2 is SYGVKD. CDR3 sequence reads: CAISESGHIANYGYTF. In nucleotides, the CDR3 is TGTGCCATCAGTGAGTCGGGGCATATCGCTAACTATGGCTACACCTTC.

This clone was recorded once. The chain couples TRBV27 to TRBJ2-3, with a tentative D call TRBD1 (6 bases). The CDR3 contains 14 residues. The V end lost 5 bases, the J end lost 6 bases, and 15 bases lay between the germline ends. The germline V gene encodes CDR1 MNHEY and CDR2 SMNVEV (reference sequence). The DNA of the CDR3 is TGTGCCAGCAGTCTGACAGGTCATTCCGATACGCAGTATTTT. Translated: CASSLTGHSDTQYF.

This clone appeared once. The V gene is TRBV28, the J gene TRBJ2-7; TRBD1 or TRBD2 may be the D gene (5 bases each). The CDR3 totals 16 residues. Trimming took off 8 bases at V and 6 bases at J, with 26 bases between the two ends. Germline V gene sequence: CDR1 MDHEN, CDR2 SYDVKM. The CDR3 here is CASCPRLLRRGSEQYF. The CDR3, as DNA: TGTGCCAGCTGCCCTCGGCTTCTACGACGGGGCTCCGAGCAGTACTTC.

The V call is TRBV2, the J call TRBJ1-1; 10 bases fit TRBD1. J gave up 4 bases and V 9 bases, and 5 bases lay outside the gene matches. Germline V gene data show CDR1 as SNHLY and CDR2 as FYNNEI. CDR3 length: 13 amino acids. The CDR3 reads CARGTGEGTEAFF. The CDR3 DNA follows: TGTGCCAGGGGGACAGGGGAGGGCACTGAAGCTTTCTTT.

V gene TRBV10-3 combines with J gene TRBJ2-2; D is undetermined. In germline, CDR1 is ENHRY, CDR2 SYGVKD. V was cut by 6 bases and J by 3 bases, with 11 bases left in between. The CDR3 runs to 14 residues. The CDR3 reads CAIRPTTYTGELFF. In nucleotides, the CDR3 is TGTGCCATCAGGCCCACCACATACACCGGGGAGCTGTTTTTT.

The CDR3 region has the DNA TGTGCCACCCTGGGAGGGGGGACAGGTTTCGAGCAGTACTTC. Translated, it gives CATLGGGTGFEQYF. The chain combines TRBV2 with TRBJ2-7; tentatively, D is TRBD1 (8 bases). CDR3 length: 14 residues. The ends were cut back, 10 bases at V and 6 bases at J, with 22 bases in the middle. Germline V gene lookup returns CDR1 SNHLY and CDR2 FYNNEI.

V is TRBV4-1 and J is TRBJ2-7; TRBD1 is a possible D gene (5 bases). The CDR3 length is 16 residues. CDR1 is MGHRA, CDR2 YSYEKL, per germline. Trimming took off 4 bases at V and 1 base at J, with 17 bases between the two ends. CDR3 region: CASSLRAQGPSYEQYF. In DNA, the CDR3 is TGCGCCAGCAGCCTCAGGGCCCAGGGCCCGTCCTACGAGCAGTACTTC.

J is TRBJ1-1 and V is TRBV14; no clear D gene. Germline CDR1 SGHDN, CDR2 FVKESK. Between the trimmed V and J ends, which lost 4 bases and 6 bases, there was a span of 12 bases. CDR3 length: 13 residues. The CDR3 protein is CASSPTSGPEAFF. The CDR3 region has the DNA TGTGCCAGCAGCCCGACCTCAGGCCCTGAAGCTTTCTTT.

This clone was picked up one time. The CDR3 sequence is CASSLVSVAGGSYEQYF. CDR3 coding DNA: TGTGCCAGCAGCTTGGTTTCGGTTGCGGGAGGTTCCTACGAGCAGTACTTC. The chain links TRBV5-4 to TRBJ2-7, with 8 positions matching TRBD2. The CDR3 spans 17 residues. Germline V CDR1 and CDR2: SGHNT, YYREEE (reference sequence). V was pared by 0 bases and J by 1 base, with 9 bases of the junction left unmatched.